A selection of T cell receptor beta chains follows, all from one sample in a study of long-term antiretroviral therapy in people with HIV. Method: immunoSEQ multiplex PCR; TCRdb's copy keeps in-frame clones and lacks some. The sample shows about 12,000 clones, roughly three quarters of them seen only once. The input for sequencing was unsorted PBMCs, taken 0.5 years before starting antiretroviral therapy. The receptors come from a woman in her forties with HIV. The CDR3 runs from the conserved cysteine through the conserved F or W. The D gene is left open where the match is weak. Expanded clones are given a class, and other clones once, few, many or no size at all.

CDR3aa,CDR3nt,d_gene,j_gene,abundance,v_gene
CASSLEAGVGETQYF,TGTGCCAGCAGCTTGGAGGCAGGGGTAGGAGAGACCCAGTACTTC,-,TRBJ2-5,few,TRBV5-4
CASSSGQGALYTDTQYF,TGTGCCAGCAGTTCCGGACAGGGGGCTTTGTACACAGATACGCAGTATTTT,TRBD1,TRBJ2-3,-,TRBV5-4
CASSLGLAGGPLSYEQYF,TGCGCCAGCAGCTTGGGACTAGCGGGAGGACCCCTCTCCTACGAGCAGTACTTC,TRBD2,TRBJ2-7,-,TRBV5-1
CASSRQGAAGELFF,TGTGCCAGCAGTAGACAGGGGGCGGCAGGGGAGCTGTTTTTT,TRBD1,TRBJ2-2,-,TRBV2
CSVGQGILTYEQYF,TGCAGCGTTGGACAGGGGATATTAACCTACGAGCAGTACTTC,TRBD1,TRBJ2-7,-,TRBV29-1
CSVGLAASTDTQYF,TGCAGCGTGGGGCTCGCGGCTTCCACAGATACGCAGTATTTT,-,TRBJ2-3,-,TRBV29-1
CASTQITGNYGYTF,TGTGCCAGCACCCAGATAACAGGGAACTATGGCTACACCTTC,-,TRBJ1-2,few,TRBV7-9
CASSEGGDEFF,TGCGCCAGCAGTGAGGGGGGGGACGAGTTCTTC,TRBD2,TRBJ2-1,-,TRBV10-2
CASSQTRPDTQYF,TGTGCCAGCAGCCAAACCCGTCCGGATACGCAGTATTTT,-,TRBJ2-3,-,TRBV14
CSVEDELRNAYNEQFF,TGCAGCGTTGAAGATGAATTAAGAAATGCCTACAATGAGCAGTTCTTC,-,TRBJ2-1,-,TRBV29-1
CALGSTVGYGYTF,TGTGCTCTAGGGTCCACGGTCGGGTATGGCTACACCTTC,-,TRBJ1-2,few,TRBV30
CASSVAGDAYGYTF,TGTGCCAGCAGCGTAGCGGGGGATGCCTATGGCTACACCTTC,-,TRBJ1-2,-,TRBV9
CASSISVSSYNEQFF,TGTGCCAGCAGCATTTCAGTTAGCTCCTACAATGAGCAGTTCTTC,-,TRBJ2-1,-,TRBV2
CASSLWGNTEAFF,TGTGCCAGCAGCTTATGGGGGAACACTGAAGCTTTCTTT,-,TRBJ1-1,-,TRBV7-2
CASSARYEKLFF,TGTGCCAGCAGTGCTAGGTACGAAAAACTGTTTTTT,-,TRBJ1-4,-,TRBV2
CASSPPRRGYPYGYTF,TGTGCCAGCAGCCCCCCAAGGAGGGGTTATCCCTATGGCTACACCTTC,-,TRBJ1-2,once,TRBV14
CASSLSAYEQYF,TGTGCCAGCAGTCTGTCAGCCTACGAGCAGTACTTC,-,TRBJ2-7,-,TRBV6-6
CASSQVIGVGYTF,TGTGCCAGCAGCCAGGTCATTGGGGTTGGCTACACCTTC,-,TRBJ1-2,-,TRBV14
CATSTRQGLYEKLFF,TGTGCCACCAGCACCCGACAGGGCCTCTATGAAAAACTGTTTTTT,TRBD1,TRBJ1-4,-,TRBV15